This T cell receptor beta chain emerged from a study of shared clonotypes between healthy human individuals. Per germline, CDR1 SGHRS and CDR2 YFSETQ. This CDR3 has 15 residues. V dropped 5 bases and J dropped 0; count of bases not matched to a gene: 4. Assay used: immunoSEQ multiplex PCR; TCRdb lists only in-frame clones, some missing. The sample records more than 2 million clones, approximately 95% being singletons. This chain joins TRBV5-1 and TRBJ2-2; 7 nucleotides align to TRBD2. Material: naive CD4+ T cells sorted from blood. Subset of the sample: CD45RA+ positively selected. This receptor was taken from a man aged 18 to 29 in good health. CDR3 sequence (DNA): TGCGCCAGCAGAAGTGGGACTACGAACACCGGGGAGCTGTTTTTT. Translation gives CASRSGTTNTGELFF.